The T cell receptor beta chain under discussion was sequenced for a study of cytomegalovirus exposure and HLA in healthy donors. Study-level results: Apparent HLA restriction characterized most CMV-associated TCR beta chains in a later analysis. Cytomegalovirus status was reportedly diagnosed by the classifier with high specificity and sensitivity.

Regarding this clone: No antigen is known for it.

Primers included in the PCR were 60 Vbeta and 13 Jbeta primers. Sequencing was performed with immunoSEQ multiplex PCR; in TCRdb, only in-frame clones are kept and a portion is missing. The data show more than 100,000 clones, about 83% seen once. Trimming cost V 3 bases and J 4 bases; bases outside gene matches: 9. This CDR3 region has 16 residues. Germline CDR1 LGHNA, CDR2 YSLEER. The chain has TRBV4-3 and TRBJ1-1; 9 bases map to TRBD1. Sequencing used PBMCs. The clonotype was recovered from a woman aged 40 to 50 in good health and CMV-seropositive. CDR3 nucleotides: TGCGCCAGCAGCCAGGGGACAGGGCTCTGGGGCACTGAAGCTTTCTTT. Translating it yields CASSQGTGLWGTEAFF.